The 12 T cell receptor beta chains below were found in one sample sequenced in a study of cytomegalovirus exposure and HLA in healthy donors. In the PCR, 60 Vbeta and 13 Jbeta primers were used. The data were produced by immunoSEQ multiplex PCR, yet TCRdb's version contains in-frame clones alone and is incomplete. The sample lists about 180,000 clones, 75% to 85% seen once, with around 1.5% in the top ten. Sequencing used PBMCs. These TCRs come from a young man in good health and CMV-seronegative.

The genes are TRBV28 and TRBJ1-5; 10 nucleotides match TRBD1. From germline, CDR1 is MDHEN and CDR2 SYDVKM. CDR3 length: 15 residues. V shed 4 bases and J 6 bases; nucleotides not matched to a gene: 6. This chain's CDR3 is CASSWGTGESQPQHF. DNA of the CDR3: TGTGCCAGCAGTTGGGGGACAGGGGAATCTCAGCCCCAGCATTTT.

A few counts support this clone. V and J are TRBV5-1 and TRBJ2-5; 12 bases match TRBD2. Germline V gene sequence: CDR1 SGHRS, CDR2 YFSETQ. The CDR3 consists of 15 residues. The V gene end was trimmed by 4 bases and the J gene end by 1 base; junction bases not matched to a gene: 2. The CDR3 sequence is CASSAGLAGQETQYF. The CDR3 DNA sequence: TGCGCCAGCAGCGCGGGACTAGCGGGCCAAGAGACCCAGTACTTC.

The rearrangement uses TRBV5-4 and TRBJ1-5, with D perhaps matching TRBD1 (6 bases). This CDR3 contains 14 residues. V lost 4 bases to trimming and J lost 2 bases, with 10 bases between them. Germline V gives CDR1 SGHNT, CDR2 YYREEE (reference sequence). CDR3 in DNA: TGTGCCAGCAGCCAACAGGGAGGCAATCAGCCCCAGCATTTT. Translated, it gives CASSQQGGNQPQHF.

The V and J genes are TRBV5-1 and TRBJ2-5, with TRBD1 as a possible D gene (6 bases). With 0 bases removed from V and 4 bases from J, the gap between germline ends came to 10 bases. The germline V gene has CDR1 SGHRS and CDR2 YFSETQ. The length of the CDR3 is 14 residues. Here the CDR3 reads CASSLATGRETQYF. Here the CDR3 DNA reads TGCGCCAGCAGCTTGGCTACAGGGAGAGAGACCCAGTACTTC.

The chain has TRBV5-1 and TRBJ2-1; 7 bases match TRBD1. This CDR3 has 15 amino acids. CDR1 and CDR2 (germline): SGHRS, YFSETQ. V gave up 2 bases and J gave up 8 bases; unmatched junction bases: 10. The CDR3 DNA sequence: TGCGCCAGCAGCTTACAGGGGACGGGGTCCGATGAGCAGTTCTTC. Its translation is CASSLQGTGSDEQFF.

The V call is TRBV6-5, the J call TRBJ2-1; TRBD1 agrees at 8 bases. This CDR3 comprises 15 residues. With 2 bases clipped from V and 6 bases from J, the junction kept 6 bases outside the gene matches. Germline V gene sequence: CDR1 MNHEY, CDR2 SVGAGI. CDR3: CASSYPQGARNEQFF. The CDR3 region has the DNA TGTGCCAGCAGTTACCCCCAGGGGGCGCGCAATGAGCAGTTCTTC.

This clone has only a few counts. The gene calls are TRBV2 and TRBJ2-4, with D perhaps matching TRBD2 (6 bases). Trimming stripped 1 base from V and 15 bases from J, with 22 bases between. Germline assignment: CDR1 SNHLY and CDR2 FYNNEI. The CDR3 spans 15 residues. This chain's CDR3 is CASSEETRRVSKLYF. Written as DNA, the CDR3 is TGTGCCAGCAGTGAAGAAACTCGGAGGGTGTCGAAGCTGTACTTC.

V and J are TRBV21-1 and TRBJ1-4. TRBV21-1 is flagged as a pseudogene. This CDR3 is built from 15 residues. Here the CDR3 reads CASSKVRVLREKLFF. Here the CDR3 DNA reads TGTGCCAGCAGCAAAGTACGGGTGTTGAGAGAAAAACTGTTTTTT.

Comment on this clone: One end of the junction varies from germline; a read error may be responsible. The chain joins TRBV15 to TRBJ2-7; 10 bases agree with TRBD1. Germline V gene data show CDR1 as LNHNV and CDR2 as YYDKDF (reference sequence). This CDR3 is built from 14 residues. The CDR3 loop is CAISPGQGPDEQYF. CDR3 nucleotide sequence: TGTGCCATCAGCCCGGGACAGGGGCCGGACGAGCAGTACTTC.

The V and J genes are TRBV2 and TRBJ2-3; 7 nucleotides line up with TRBD2. Trimming cost V 6 bases and J 3 bases; bases outside gene matches: 6. CDR1 SNHLY and CDR2 FYNNEI come from the germline V gene. The CDR3 loop spans 14 amino acids. Here the CDR3 DNA reads TGTGCCAGCAGAGAGGGAGGGCCAACAGATACGCAGTATTTT. Its protein is CASREGGPTDTQYF.

The chain combines TRBV27 with TRBJ2-7; 7 bases align to TRBD1. Germline values: CDR1 MNHEY, CDR2 SMNVEV (reference sequence). This CDR3 is 12 amino acids long. V shed 6 bases, J shed 2 bases, and the junction held 1 base outside the gene matches. The CDR3 is CASRGQPYEQYF. The CDR3 nucleotides read TGTGCCAGCAGGGGACAGCCCTACGAGCAGTACTTC.

This CDR3 reads CASSIDRDSYEQYF. The DNA for the CDR3 is TGTGCCAGTAGTATAGACAGGGACTCCTACGAGCAGTACTTC. The chain carries TRBV19 and TRBJ2-7; D is perhaps TRBD1 (5 bases). V shed 0 bases and J shed 0 bases, with 6 bases lying between them. The germline V gene encodes CDR1 LNHDA and CDR2 SQIVND (reference sequence). The CDR3 consists of 14 residues. The whole variable domain, remainder taken from reference TRBV19 and TRBJ2-7, is DGGITQSPKYLFRKEGQNVTLSCEQNLNHDAMYWYRQDPGQGLRLIYYSQIVNDFQKGDIAEGYSVSREKKESFPLTVTSAQKNPTAFYLCASSIDRDSYEQYFGPGTRLTVT.